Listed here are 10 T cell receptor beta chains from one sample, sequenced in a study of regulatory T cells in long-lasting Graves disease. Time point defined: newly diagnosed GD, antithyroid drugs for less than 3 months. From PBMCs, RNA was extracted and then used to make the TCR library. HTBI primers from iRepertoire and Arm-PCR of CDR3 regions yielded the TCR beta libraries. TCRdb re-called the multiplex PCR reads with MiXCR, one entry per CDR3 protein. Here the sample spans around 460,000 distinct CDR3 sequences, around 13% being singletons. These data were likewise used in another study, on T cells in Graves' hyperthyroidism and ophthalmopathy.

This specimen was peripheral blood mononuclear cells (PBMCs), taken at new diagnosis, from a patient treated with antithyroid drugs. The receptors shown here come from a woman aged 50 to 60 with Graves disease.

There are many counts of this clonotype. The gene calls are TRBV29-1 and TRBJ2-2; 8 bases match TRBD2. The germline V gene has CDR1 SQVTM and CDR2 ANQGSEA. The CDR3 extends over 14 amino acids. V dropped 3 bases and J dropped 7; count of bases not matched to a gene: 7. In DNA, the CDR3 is TGCAGCGTTGAGGCGGGAGGAGTTAACGGGGAGCTGTTTTTT. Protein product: CSVEAGGVNGELFF.

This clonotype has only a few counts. Written as DNA, the CDR3 is TGTGCCAGCAGCACCGGCAGGGCCCTCTCCTATAATTCACCCCTCCACTTT. It yields the protein CASSTGRALSYNSPLHF. This chain links TRBV7-6 with TRBJ1-6; a weak D match, TRBD1 (5 bases). The CDR3 totals 17 residues. Trimming left V 5 bases short and J 0 bases short, with 14 bases between. Germline values: CDR1 SGHVS, CDR2 FNYEAQ. The full variable domain, with the rest looked up from reference TRBV7-6 and TRBJ1-6, is GAGVSQSPRYKVTKRGQDVALRCDPISGHVSLYWYRQALGQGPEFLTYFNYEAQQDKSGLPNDRFSAERPEGSISTLTIQRTEQRDSAMYRCASSTGRALSYNSPLHFGNGTRLTVT.

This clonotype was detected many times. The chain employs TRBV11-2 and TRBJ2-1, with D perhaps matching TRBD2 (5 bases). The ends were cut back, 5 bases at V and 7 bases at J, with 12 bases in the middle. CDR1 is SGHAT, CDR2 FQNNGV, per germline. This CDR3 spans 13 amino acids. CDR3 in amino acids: CASSRTDWNEQFF. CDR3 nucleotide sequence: TGTGCCAGCAGCCGGACTGACTGGAATGAGCAGTTCTTC.

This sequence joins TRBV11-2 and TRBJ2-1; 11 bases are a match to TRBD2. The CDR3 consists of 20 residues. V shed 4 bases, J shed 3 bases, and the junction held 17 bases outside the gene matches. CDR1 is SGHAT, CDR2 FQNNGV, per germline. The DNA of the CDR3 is TGTGCCAGCAGCTCCAATCGCCGGGGCCGGCTAGCGGGGGGCTACAATGAGCAGTTCTTC. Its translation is CASSSNRRGRLAGGYNEQFF.

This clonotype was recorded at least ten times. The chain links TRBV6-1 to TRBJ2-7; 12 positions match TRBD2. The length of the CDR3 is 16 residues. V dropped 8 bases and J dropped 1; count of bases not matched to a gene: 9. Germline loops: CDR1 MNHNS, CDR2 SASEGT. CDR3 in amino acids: CASARLAGDSSYEQYF. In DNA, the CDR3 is TGTGCCAGCGCTCGACTAGCGGGAGATAGTTCCTACGAGCAGTACTTC.

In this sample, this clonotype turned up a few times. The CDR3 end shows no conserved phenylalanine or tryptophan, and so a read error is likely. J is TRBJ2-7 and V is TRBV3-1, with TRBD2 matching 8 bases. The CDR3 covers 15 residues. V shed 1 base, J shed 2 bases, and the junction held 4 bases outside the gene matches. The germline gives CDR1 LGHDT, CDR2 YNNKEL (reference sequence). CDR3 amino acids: CASSQASGGPYEQYL. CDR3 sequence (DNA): TGTGCCAGCAGCCAAGCGAGCGGGGGCCCCTACGAGCAGTACCTC.

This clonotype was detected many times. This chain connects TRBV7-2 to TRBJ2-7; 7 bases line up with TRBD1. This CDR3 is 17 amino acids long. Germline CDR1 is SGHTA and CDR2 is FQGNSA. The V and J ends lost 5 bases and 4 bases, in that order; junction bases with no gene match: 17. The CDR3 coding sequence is TGTGCCAGCAGCCCCCCTCTTCCCGGGACAGATAGATACGAGCAGTACTTC. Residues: CASSPPLPGTDRYEQYF. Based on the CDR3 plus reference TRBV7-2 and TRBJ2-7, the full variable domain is GAGVSQSPSNKVTEKGKDVELRCDPISGHTALYWYRQSLGQGLEFLIYFQGNSAPDKSGLPSDRFSAERTGGSVSTLTIQRTQQEDSAVYLCASSPPLPGTDRYEQYFGPGTRLTVT.

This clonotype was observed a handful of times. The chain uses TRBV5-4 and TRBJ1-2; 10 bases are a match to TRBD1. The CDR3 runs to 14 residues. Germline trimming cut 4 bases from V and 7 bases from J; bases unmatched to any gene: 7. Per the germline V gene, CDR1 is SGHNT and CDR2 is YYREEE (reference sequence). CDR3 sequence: CASSGRTGGGGYTF. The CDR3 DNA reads TGTGCCAGCAGCGGTAGGACAGGGGGGGGTGGCTACACCTTC.

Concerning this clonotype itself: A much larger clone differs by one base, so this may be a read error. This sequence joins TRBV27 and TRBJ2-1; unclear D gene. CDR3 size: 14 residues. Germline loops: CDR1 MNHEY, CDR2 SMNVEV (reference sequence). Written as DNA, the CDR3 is TGTGCCAACAGTCAAACAGTCCCCTACAATGAGCAGTTCTTC. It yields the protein CANSQTVPYNEQFF.

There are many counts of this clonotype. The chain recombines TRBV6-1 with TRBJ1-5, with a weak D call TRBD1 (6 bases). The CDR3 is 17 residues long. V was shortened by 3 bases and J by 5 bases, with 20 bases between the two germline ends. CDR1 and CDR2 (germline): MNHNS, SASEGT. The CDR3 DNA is TGTGCCAGCAGTGACGATACCCAGGGGATAGGGGATCAGCCCCAGCATTTT. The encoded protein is CASSDDTQGIGDQPQHF.